The clone carrying this TCR beta chain was seen a handful of times. In germline, CDR1 is LNHDA, CDR2 SQIVND (reference sequence). V lost 5 bases and J lost 10; bases outside the gene matches: 9. The CDR3 has 14 amino acids. Preparation of the TCRbeta library involved a method that used unique molecular identifiers. TCRdb reanalysed the PCR reads using MiXCR and keeps one entry per CDR3 protein. The table lists about 72,000 distinct CDR3 sequences, approximately 7.4% of them singletons. This entry is derived from a study of T-cell reconstitution after alpha-beta-depleted transplantation in children. The chain employs TRBV19 and TRBJ2-2, with TRBD1 matching 8 bases. This material consisted of PBMCs from the stem cell graft donor, taken from the stem cell graft. The sequence derives from a human donor who donated a stem cell graft to a child with acute lymphoblastic leukemia. CDR3 in DNA: TGTGCCAGTAGTCTCGGACAGGGAGTCGAGGAGCTGTTTTTT. Translated, it gives CASSLGQGVEELFF.